This T cell receptor beta chain is drawn from a study of cytomegalovirus exposure and HLA in healthy donors. It was with 60 Vbeta and 13 Jbeta primers that the PCR ran. Profiling relied on immunoSEQ multiplex PCR, and the TCRdb table lists in-frame clones only, not all of them. The table has roughly 240,000 clones, more than 75% seen once. CDR1 is MDHEN, CDR2 SYDVKM, per germline. Trimming shortened V by 5 bases and J by 7 bases, and 11 bases separated the two germline ends. The length of the CDR3 is 13 residues. This clone was observed a single time. This chain joins TRBV28 and TRBJ1-4; D ambiguous. Material: PBMCs. This receptor was identified in a girl aged 2-10 years in good health and CMV-seronegative. The CDR3 here is CASSRVLSEKLFF. The CDR3 bases are TGTGCCAGCAGTCGCGTCTTGAGTGAAAAACTGTTTTTT.